These 26 T cell receptor beta chains were sequenced from one sample in a study of T cell repertoires in cytomegalovirus infection. These receptors are not linked to any known antigen. TCRdb independently ran MiXCR on the reads; one entry per CDR3 protein. The sample lists about 900,000 distinct CDR3 sequences, more than 25% occurring once. The sequencing here drew on cultured CD8+ T cells from PBMCs, taken from culture after CMV antigen stimulation. All receptors derive from a human donor in good health (CMV status not recorded). Some clones in this sample may be carry-over from other donors' samples.

This CDR3 reads CATSERTTTGELFF. The CDR3 nucleotides are TGTGCCACCAGTGAAAGGACAACCACCGGGGAGCTGTTTTTT. V and J are TRBV24-1 and TRBJ2-2; TRBD1 might be the D (5 bases). Germline CDR1 is KGHDR and CDR2 is SFDVKD. This CDR3 contains 14 residues. V was pared by 4 bases and J by 4 bases, with 9 bases between.

The chain recombines TRBV7-9 with TRBJ2-1; possibly TRBD1 or TRBD2 for D (6 bases each). V was trimmed by 4 bases and J by 8 bases, leaving 15 bases between them. The CDR3 runs 14 residues. Germline V gene data show CDR1 as SEHNR and CDR2 as FQNEAQ (reference sequence). CDR3 residues: CASSSPSGADEQFF. In DNA form, the CDR3 reads TGTGCCAGCAGCTCCCCTTCGGGGGCCGATGAGCAGTTCTTC.

This chain uses TRBV6-7 with TRBJ2-6; 7 nucleotides align to TRBD1. TRBV6-7 is identified as an open reading frame with a role that is uncertain. This CDR3 has 17 amino acids. Trimming removed 2 bases from V and 4 bases from J; junction bases left unmatched: 8. The CDR3 protein is CASSYGYRGCGANVLTF. DNA of the CDR3: TGTGCCAGCAGTTACGGGTACAGGGGTTGCGGGGCCAACGTCCTGACTTTC.

This clonotype came up a few times. This sequence joins TRBV7-6 and TRBJ1-1; possible D gene TRBD1, 5 bases. This CDR3 is 15 amino acids long. The germline V gene has CDR1 SGHVS and CDR2 FNYEAQ. V was shortened by 5 bases and J by 1 base, with 14 bases between the two germline ends. CDR3 in DNA: TGTGCCAGCAGCCCAACCCAGGGTTGGAACACTGAAGCTTTCTTT. As protein: CASSPTQGWNTEAFF.

This clonotype was seen more than once but under ten times. The chain recombines TRBV7-2 with TRBJ2-5, with 9 bases aligning to TRBD2. Germline V lookup: CDR1 SGHTA, CDR2 FQGNSA. Losses at the gene ends were 3 bases for V and 9 bases for J; bases not matched to a gene: 5. The CDR3 loop spans 13 amino acids. In DNA form, the CDR3 reads TGTGCCAGCAGCTTGGGCGGGGGGGCGGCCCAGTACTTC. It codes for CASSLGGGAAQYF.

This clonotype was recorded many times. The chain recombines TRBV11-2 with TRBJ1-2; 9 nucleotides match TRBD1. With 0 bases clipped from V and 3 bases from J, the junction kept 5 bases outside the gene matches. Germline CDR1 reads SGHAT; CDR2 reads FQNNGV. There are 16 residues in the CDR3. CDR3 residues: CASSLERTGEDYGYTF. CDR3 DNA: TGTGCCAGCAGCTTAGAGAGGACAGGGGAGGACTATGGCTACACCTTC.

The J gene is TRBJ1-1, the V gene TRBV4-2, with D uncertain. The CDR3 covers 15 residues. The V end was cut by 6 bases, the J end by 4 bases, with 18 bases between. Germline CDR1 LGHNA, CDR2 YNFKEQ. The CDR3 region has the DNA TGTGCCAGCAGTCCTCGACGGGAGAGTAGCACTGAAGCTTTCTTT. This translates into CASSPRRESSTEAFF.

The chain combines TRBV12-3 or TRBV12-4 with TRBJ2-1, with D tentatively TRBD1 (6 bases). The CDR3 extends over 15 amino acids. V lost 1 base to trimming and J lost 6 bases, with 13 bases between them. The CDR3 DNA sequence: TGTGCCAGCAGTTTAGTCACAGGGAGTCCCAATGAGCAGTTCTTC. It specifies CASSLVTGSPNEQFF.

This clonotype has a handful of counts. The chain recombines TRBV7-9 with TRBJ1-2; TRBD1 matches at 7 bases. Germline loops: CDR1 SEHNR, CDR2 FQNEAQ (reference sequence). This CDR3 has 16 residues. V trimming: 4 bases; J trimming: 0 bases; junction bases outside the gene matches: 8. The DNA for the CDR3 is TGTGCCAGCAGCTCGGGACAGACCTTAGCTAACTATGGCTACACCTTC. The encoded protein is CASSSGQTLANYGYTF.

This clonotype was seen repeatedly, ten times or more. V gene TRBV4-3 combines with J gene TRBJ2-1; 7 nucleotides line up with TRBD2. Germline assignment: CDR1 LGHNA and CDR2 YSLEER. With 0 bases clipped from V and 4 bases from J, the junction kept 12 bases outside the gene matches. The CDR3 extends over 18 amino acids. The CDR3 nucleotides read TGCGCCAGCAGCCAAGATCTGCAGCGGGACTATCTTTACAATGAGCAGTTCTTC. Its translation is CASSQDLQRDYLYNEQFF.

This clonotype was recorded a few times. The chain has TRBV19 and TRBJ2-1; 9 nucleotides agree with TRBD2. This CDR3 spans 16 amino acids. Per germline, CDR1 LNHDA and CDR2 SQIVND (reference sequence). V was pared by 4 bases and J by 5 bases, with 9 bases of the junction left unmatched. The CDR3 is CASSSYSGGFNNEQFF. CDR3 DNA sequence: TGTGCCAGTAGTAGTTATAGCGGGGGTTTTAACAATGAGCAGTTCTTC.

The genes are TRBV20-1 and TRBJ2-1, with 9 bases that match TRBD2. Trimming took 3 bases from V and 5 from J; bases not matched to a gene: 14. CDR1 DFQATT and CDR2 SNEGSKA come from the germline V gene (reference sequence). This CDR3 region has 17 residues. In DNA, the CDR3 is TGCAGTGCTAGCGAGGGGGCTAGCGGGGTTCTTCACAATGAGCAGTTCTTC. This encodes CSASEGASGVLHNEQFF.

The V call is TRBV28, the J call TRBJ1-5; 9 positions match TRBD1. The CDR3 spans 18 residues. Trimming took 6 bases from V and 9 from J; bases not matched to a gene: 21. CDR1 is MDHEN and CDR2 is SYDVKM in the germline V gene. The CDR3 DNA follows: TGTGCCAGCAGATCCGGGACAGGGCCGTATGGGCAGGGTTTGCCCCAGCATTTT. This translates into CASRSGTGPYGQGLPQHF.

The rearrangement joins TRBV7-9 to TRBJ2-1, with D unresolved. The CDR3 has 17 amino acids. V was cut by 7 bases and J by 5 bases, with 24 bases left in between. CDR1 and CDR2 from the germline V gene are SEHNR and FQNEAQ (reference sequence). CDR3 coding DNA: TGTGCCAGCATCCCACTAAATGGTAGGGTTCCGAACAATGAGCAGTTCTTC. Its translation: CASIPLNGRVPNNEQFF.

The CDR3 region has the DNA TGCGCCAGCAGCCCATCTCCTCCAGGGGTATTTGAAGCTTTCTTT. Its translation is CASSPSPPGVFEAFF. This rearrangement joins TRBV4-1 to TRBJ1-1, with D tentatively TRBD1 (6 bases). Looked up from germline, CDR1 is MGHRA and CDR2 is YSYEKL. This CDR3 region has 15 residues. V lost 4 bases to trimming and J lost 7 bases, with 19 bases between them.

This chain connects TRBV12-5 to TRBJ2-5, with D possibly called TRBD1 or TRBD2 (7 bases each). The germline CDR1 and CDR2 sequences are LGHNT and FRNRAP. This CDR3 is 16 amino acids long. V was clipped by 5 bases and J by 1 base, with 17 bases between them. This chain's CDR3 is CASGAGDSLLQETQYF. The CDR3 DNA reads TGTGCTAGTGGTGCGGGGGACAGTCTCCTCCAAGAGACCCAGTACTTC.

The chain employs TRBV5-6 and TRBJ1-5, with D maybe TRBD1 (5 bases). The germline V and J ends were trimmed by 0 bases and 4 bases, with 14 bases remaining between them. Germline values: CDR1 SGHDT, CDR2 YYEEEE. The CDR3 contains 16 residues. CDR3 sequence reads: CASSLGVGTRNQPQHF. DNA for the CDR3: TGTGCCAGCAGCTTGGGAGTTGGGACCAGGAATCAGCCCCAGCATTTT.

This chain uses TRBV20-1 with TRBJ1-2; D remains ambiguous. The V and J ends lost 0 bases and 3 bases respectively, with 14 bases between them. Germline V lookup: CDR1 DFQATT, CDR2 SNEGSKA (reference sequence). The CDR3 covers 15 residues. Written as DNA, the CDR3 is TGCAGTGCTAGAGATGGGAACAGCGCCGACTATGGCTACACCTTC. The encoded protein is CSARDGNSADYGYTF.

J is TRBJ2-5 and V is TRBV15; D gene unclear. V lost 1 base to trimming and J lost 6 bases, with 15 bases between them. CDR1 is LNHNV, CDR2 YYDKDF, per germline (reference sequence). This CDR3 region has 15 residues. The CDR3, as DNA: TGTGCCACCAGCAGAGCCTACACGGGCCTGAAGACCCAGTACTTC. It is translated as CATSRAYTGLKTQYF.

The gene calls are TRBV6-5 and TRBJ2-1; 10 positions match TRBD1. The length of the CDR3 is 16 residues. V lost 5 bases and J lost 7; bases outside the gene matches: 11. CDR1 and CDR2 from the germline V gene are MNHEY and SVGAGI. The CDR3 coding sequence is TGTGCCAGCAGTACTCGTGACAGGGGGCTTGAAAATGAGCAGTTCTTC. Translating gives CASSTRDRGLENEQFF.

This clonotype was counted a few times. V gene TRBV27 combines with J gene TRBJ1-1; 8 positions match TRBD1. Germline loops: CDR1 MNHEY, CDR2 SMNVEV (reference sequence). J gave up 0 bases and V 7 bases, and 4 bases lay outside the gene matches. CDR3 length: 14 amino acids. The CDR3, as DNA: TGTGCCAGCACCCAACAGGGGGTGAACACTGAAGCTTTCTTT. Amino acids: CASTQQGVNTEAFF.

This chain uses TRBV18 with TRBJ2-7; D might be TRBD2 (6 bases). Trimming took off 0 bases at V and 4 bases at J, with 13 bases between the two ends. In germline, CDR1 is KGHSH, CDR2 LQKENI. The CDR3 sequence is 15 residues long. The CDR3 DNA reads as TGTGCCAGCTCACCACCTCCGGGAGATCGGTACGAGCAGTACTTC. This sequence encodes CASSPPPGDRYEQYF.

The chain has TRBV4-1 and TRBJ2-1; TRBD1 agrees at 9 bases. Germline CDR1 reads MGHRA; CDR2 reads YSYEKL. Losses at the gene ends were 0 bases for V and 3 bases for J; bases not matched to a gene: 3. The CDR3 contains 16 residues. In DNA, the CDR3 is TGCGCCAGCAGCCAAGATAGGGACAGGGTCTACAATGAGCAGTTCTTC. Its protein product is CASSQDRDRVYNEQFF.

This clonotype appeared once. The V gene is TRBV7-3, the J gene TRBJ2-1; D uncertain. V shed 4 bases and J shed 3 bases, with 10 bases lying between them. The CDR3 has 14 residues. In germline, CDR1 is SGHTA, CDR2 FQGTGA. The CDR3 nucleotides read TGTGCCAGCAGCTCCGGTCCGAACTACAATGAGCAGTTCTTC. This sequence encodes CASSSGPNYNEQFF.

A few counts support this clonotype. The V and J genes are TRBV7-9 and TRBJ1-6; the D is unclear. Germline V lookup: CDR1 SEHNR, CDR2 FQNEAQ (reference sequence). The V end was cut by 1 base, the J end by 6 bases, with 13 bases between. The CDR3 covers 16 residues. CDR3 residues: CASSLEVGRVNSPLHF. In DNA, the CDR3 is TGTGCCAGCAGCTTAGAGGTCGGGAGGGTTAATTCACCCCTCCACTTT.

V and J are TRBV2 and TRBJ2-7; no clear D. CDR3 length: 11 residues. V was trimmed by 6 bases and J by 3 bases, leaving 6 bases between them. The V gene's germline CDR1 is SNHLY and CDR2 FYNNEI. The CDR3 reads CASRVNYEQYF. For the CDR3, the DNA is TGTGCCAGCAGGGTCAACTACGAGCAGTACTTC.